This T cell receptor beta chain was captured by sequencing in a study of T cell repertoires in cytomegalovirus infection. Study at large: A matching HLA type, together with CMV infection, was signaled by public TCR beta signatures.

TCRdb processed the reads anew with MiXCR; each CDR3 protein has one entry. Among about 310,000 distinct CDR3 sequences, about a sixth were seen once, and the ten largest hold around 11%. Study-level results: CMV-specific TCR beta clonotypes restricted by HLA-C were the ones dominating the ex vivo response. Individuals carrying CMV plus the relevant HLA were identified by cumulative frequency of public TCR beta families.

This clonotype was seen ten or more times. Its antigen remains unknown. CDR1 is MDHEN and CDR2 is SYDVKM in the germline V gene. Trimming left V 7 bases short and J 0 bases short, with 7 bases between. This CDR3 is built from 14 residues. V is TRBV28 and J is TRBJ1-6; D gene uncertain. This clonotype originated in a human donor in good health (CMV status not recorded). Some clones in this sample may be carry-over from other donors' samples. The sample comprised PBMCs. The CDR3 sequence: CASNPSSYNSPLHF. DNA for the CDR3: TGTGCCAGCAACCCTAGCTCCTATAATTCACCCCTCCACTTT.